Sequencing of this T cell receptor beta chain was carried out in a study of blood T cell repertoires in COVID-19 (dated by TCRdb to about 2020). With respect to the entire study: Samples from collaborators originated in the United States, Italy and Spain and spanned both the acute and convalescent phases of COVID-19. The prospective study material was composed of cDNA or gDNA derived from T cells, B-cell-depleted T cells, or PBMCs. Deeply sampled blood TCRbeta repertoires from subjects exposed to, actively infected with, or recovered from COVID-19 were included in the dataset. A freely available public database, intended as a resource for researchers studying the immune response to SARS-CoV-2, is where the repertoires were released. The samples were drawn from two sources: the first 160 participants of the ongoing ImmuneRACE study, and 1,200 or so subjects contributed by 6 global collaborators. Sample metadata almost always included a de-identified subject ID, COVID-19 status, age in years and sex. HLA class I and class II types, where available, came from metadata supplied by the sample provider rather than from assay-based typing. Overall study results and their limits: Clinical and demographic metadata were provided uncurated, with the amount varying by source and participant.

TCRbeta CDR3 regions were amplified from genomic DNA by means of the immunoSEQ Assay, a bias-controlled multiplex PCR. Under the source paper's analysis protocol: The number of nucleated cells in each sample was estimated by amplification of reference gene primers within the assay. To quantify the absolute abundance of each unique TCRbeta CDR3 rearrangement, sequence reads were collapsed and filtered. For each sample, productive Simpson clonality was calculated as the square root of Simpson's diversity index across productive rearrangements. TCRdb provides this immuneACCESS table in a form limited to in-frame rearrangements. Some clones are lacking; in checked studies, under half of them reflect an unresolved V gene, and why the rest are absent is not known. V, J and clone size are taken as reported in that table, and D and trimming were inferred from the DNA itself. Within this sample are 250,000 to 300,000 clones, with around 86% of them counted one time only. The ten largest make up around a sixth of the sample.

As regards this clone: Its specific antigen is unknown. Base qualities are missing; no much larger clone stands one base away. Additional DNA sequences in this sample encode the identical CDR3.

Participants in the prospective study were aged roughly 18 to 100 years, lived in 20 to 30 United States geographic areas, and enrolled through a virtual design. Cohort assignment in the prospective study relied on participant-reported clinical history from a screening survey and a study questionnaire. Recovered participants in ImmuneRACE Cohort 3 were defined as having two consecutive negative NP/OP PCR tests, clearance from a healthcare professional, or resolution of symptoms. Mobile phlebotomists in the prospective study collected whole blood, serum and a nasopharyngeal or oropharyngeal swab from every participant. Over an approximately 2-month period, participants in the prospective study had the option of providing additional blood draws and questionnaires. Before DNA extraction, prospective study blood samples were shipped either frozen or at room temperature. In the germline V gene, CDR1 corresponds to SGHRS and CDR2 to YFSETQ. Inclusive of the bounding cysteine and phenylalanine, the CDR3 is 14 residues long. The sequence is cut down to CDR3 DNA, 42 bases in frame from base 1. V is cut back by 1 base and J by 4 bases, with 0 bases in the junction unmatched.

This TCR was sampled from a man between 18 and 29 years old who had recovered from COVID-19. The chain links TRBV5-1 with TRBJ2-3; TRBD2 matches 10 bases in the middle. The sample consisted of PBMCs or T cells enriched from blood (not recorded which). The CDR3 region: CASSLTSGADTQYF. The sequenced DNA: TGCGCCAGCAGCTTGACTAGCGGGGCAGATACGCAGTATTTT.